This T cell receptor (beta chain) was obtained from a study of response to subunit inactivated influenza vaccine. This clonotype was counted a few times. Using its own MiXCR run on the RT-PCR reads, TCRdb lists one record per CDR3 protein. Counted here are about 540,000 distinct CDR3 sequences, roughly 25% occurring once; the ten biggest clones make up approximately 3%. Germline assignment: CDR1 SGHTA and CDR2 FQGNSA. This CDR3 contains 15 residues. V lost 2 bases, J lost 2 bases, and 13 bases lay in between. These sequences were also reported in another study, on T cells expressing NK-cell markers. From that report: Making the TCR beta cDNA relied on 5'RACE template switching with UMIs. The TCR beta repertoires were obtained from sorted CD3+CD56+NKG2C+, CD3+CD56+NKG2C- and CD3+CD56-NKG2C+ T cells. Dominant NKG2C+ clonotypes were found to form about 1.0-8% of CD8+ T cells in several donors.

Sequencing used CD4+ T cells sorted from PBMCs, obtained approximately 12 days after vaccination. The J gene is TRBJ2-7, the V gene TRBV7-2, with TRBD1 as a possible D gene (5 bases). The TCR originated in a man aged 45-65 years who received an inactivated influenza vaccine. CDR3 loop: CASSLTRQGPYEQYF. Written as DNA, the CDR3 is TGTGCCAGCAGCTTAACGCGGCAGGGTCCCTACGAGCAGTACTTC.